The 7 T cell receptor beta chains given below trace back to one sample, sequenced in a study of shared clonotypes between healthy human individuals. The data were produced by immunoSEQ multiplex PCR, yet TCRdb's version contains in-frame clones alone and is incomplete. This sample has 1 million to 1.2 million clones, with roughly 80% found just once. The sequencing input was memory CD4+ T cells from PBMCs. Subset described: CD45RA-negative fraction. These receptors all stem from a man aged 18-30 years in good health. Some clones in this sample may be carry-over from other donors' samples.

The rearrangement joins TRBV2 to TRBJ1-5; a weak D match, TRBD1 (5 bases). Trimming stripped 3 bases from V and 4 bases from J, with 10 bases between. The CDR3 sequence is 14 residues long. Germline loops: CDR1 SNHLY, CDR2 FYNNEI. CDR3 sequence reads: CASSDRDPNQPQHF. In DNA, the CDR3 is TGTGCCAGCAGTGACAGGGACCCAAATCAGCCCCAGCATTTT.

V is TRBV7-6 and J is TRBJ1-5; weak D call: TRBD1 (5 bases). The CDR3 covers 17 residues. The ends were cut back, 5 bases at V and 1 base at J, with 18 bases in the middle. Germline CDR1 and CDR2: SGHVS and FNYEAQ. CDR3 loop: CASSPLGGMRSNQPQHF. As DNA, the CDR3 is TGTGCCAGCAGCCCCCTGGGGGGGATGAGAAGCAATCAGCCCCAGCATTTT. The full variable domain, with the rest looked up from reference TRBV7-6 and TRBJ1-5, is GAGVSQSPRYKVTKRGQDVALRCDPISGHVSLYWYRQALGQGPEFLTYFNYEAQQDKSGLPNDRFSAERPEGSISTLTIQRTEQRDSAMYRCASSPLGGMRSNQPQHFGDGTRLSIL.

Comments on this clone: Other DNA sequences in this specimen translate into the identical CDR3. The chain has TRBV28 and TRBJ2-5, with 7 bases lining up with TRBD1. Trimming took 4 bases from V and 4 from J; bases not matched to a gene: 6. The germline gives CDR1 MDHEN, CDR2 SYDVKM. The CDR3 runs to 14 residues. Written as DNA, the CDR3 is TGTGCCAGCAGTTCTAGACAGGGCGGAGAGACCCAGTACTTC. It is translated as CASSSRQGGETQYF.

V usage is TRBV5-4 and J usage is TRBJ2-2, with D possibly TRBD2 on 5 matching bases. There are 12 residues in the CDR3. Trimming shortened V by 5 bases and J by 4 bases, and 6 bases separated the two germline ends. Germline assignment: CDR1 SGHNT and CDR2 YYREEE (reference sequence). The CDR3 region is CASRRATGELFF. Written as DNA, the CDR3 is TGTGCCAGCAGGCGGGCCACCGGGGAGCTGTTTTTT.

The genes are TRBV27 and TRBJ1-1, with D uncertain. The germline gives CDR1 MNHEY, CDR2 SMNVEV (reference sequence). The CDR3 extends over 15 amino acids. Trimming cost V 4 bases and J 0 bases, with 12 bases left between them. CDR3 coding DNA: TGTGCCAGCAGTTCCTGGGCAGTAATGAACACTGAAGCTTTCTTT. Protein product: CASSSWAVMNTEAFF.

This chain links TRBV7-8 with TRBJ2-7, with 14 positions matching TRBD2. V shed 5 bases, J shed 4 bases, and the junction held 7 bases outside the gene matches. Germline values: CDR1 SGHVS, CDR2 FQNEAQ. The CDR3 has 16 residues. DNA of the CDR3: TGTGCCAGCAGCAAGGGACTAGCGGGAGACTCATACGAGCAGTACTTC. Its translation is CASSKGLAGDSYEQYF.

This clone was found once. A much larger clone differs by one base, so this may be a read error. The same CDR3 arises from other DNA sequences in this sample as well. The genes are TRBV5-1 and TRBJ2-7; D might be TRBD1 (6 bases). The CDR3 is 14 amino acids. Germline values: CDR1 SGHRS, CDR2 YFSETQ. The V gene lost 0 bases and the J gene lost 3 bases, with 10 bases spanning the gap. The CDR3 here is CASSLGQGYYEQYF. The DNA of the CDR3 is TGCGCCAGCAGCTTGGGGCAGGGGTACTACGAGCAGTACTTC.